This TCR beta chain emerged from a study of beta chain features in type 1 diabetes. Germline V gene data show CDR1 as SGHRS and CDR2 as YFSETQ. V was cut by 0 bases and J by 6 bases, with 6 bases left in between. This CDR3 has 13 residues. Expressed TCRB transcripts got sequenced, as all isolated RNA was reverse transcribed. The table came from immunoSEQ multiplex PCR; TCRdb's copy has only in-frame clones and leaves some out. The table shows some 410,000 clones, with 11% occurring only once. General study findings and limits: For patients, the naive, central memory and Treg TCRB repertoires appeared more alike than for healthy donors.

This clone turned up a few times. The antigen remains undetermined. This chain links TRBV5-1 with TRBJ2-2; D perhaps matches TRBD2 (5 bases). Material: naive CD4+ T cells from blood. The clonotype comes from a woman younger than 30 in good health. The CDR3 DNA reads as TGCGCCAGCAGCTTGGAGAGGGCCGGGGAGCTGTTTTTT. Protein product: CASSLERAGELFF.